This T cell receptor (beta chain) was identified during a study of siplizumab effects on memory and regulatory T cells. The table came from immunoSEQ multiplex PCR; TCRdb's copy has only in-frame clones and leaves some out. In the table there are about 100,000 clones, approximately 94% of which are singletons. Study-level points and caveats: Apparently more diverse than memory cells, naive T cells also seemed major alloresponse contributors. Siplizumab gave mappable alloreactive CD4+ clones an average Treg-derived fraction of nearly 70%, against 26.9% in controls.

A note on this clone: What it binds is unknown.

The CDR3 is made up of 15 amino acids. Looked up from germline, CDR1 is SNHLY and CDR2 is FYNNEI. J gave up 5 bases and V 5 bases, and 9 bases lay outside the gene matches. The sequence was obtained from a human donor in good health. Sequenced input: non-Treg CD4+ T cells sorted from blood. The chain has TRBV2 and TRBJ2-5; TRBD1 agrees at 9 bases. In nucleotides, the CDR3 is TGTGCCAGCAGTAAAGACAGGGGGTATGAGGAGACCCAGTACTTC. Amino acids: CASSKDRGYEETQYF.